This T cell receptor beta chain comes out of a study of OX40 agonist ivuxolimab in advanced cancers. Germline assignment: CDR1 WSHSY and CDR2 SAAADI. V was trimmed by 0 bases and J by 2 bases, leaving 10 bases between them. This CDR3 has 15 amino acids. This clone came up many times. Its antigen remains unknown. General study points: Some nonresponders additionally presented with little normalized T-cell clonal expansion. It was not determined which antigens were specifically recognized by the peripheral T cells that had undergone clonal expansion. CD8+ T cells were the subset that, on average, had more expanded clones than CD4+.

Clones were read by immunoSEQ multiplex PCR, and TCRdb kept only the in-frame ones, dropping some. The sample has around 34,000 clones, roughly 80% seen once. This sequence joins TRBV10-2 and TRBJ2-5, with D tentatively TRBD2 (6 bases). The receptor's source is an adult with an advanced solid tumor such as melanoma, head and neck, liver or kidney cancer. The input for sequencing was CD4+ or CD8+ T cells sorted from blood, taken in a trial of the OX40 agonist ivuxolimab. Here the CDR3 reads CASSESYRGQETQYF. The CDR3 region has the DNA TGCGCCAGCAGTGAGTCCTACCGGGGGCAAGAGACCCAGTACTTC.